Listed below are T cell receptor beta chains from one sample, sequenced in a study of radiation and T cells in renal cell carcinoma. The method was immunoSEQ multiplex PCR; TCRdb's version includes in-frame clones alone and lacks a portion of them. Of about 150,000 clones in the sample, approximately 90% were seen once. The material sequenced was blood, taken from a patient whose treatment included radiotherapy and nephrectomy. Every receptor here comes from a woman aged 70-85 years with renal cell carcinoma. CDR3s include the opening cysteine and the closing phenylalanine or tryptophan. A D gene is named only where the DNA matches it firmly. Not all rows give a size; the values are once, few, many and, for expanded clones, a class.

d_call: TRBD1; v_call: TRBV2; j_call: TRBJ2-7; cdr3_length: 13; clone_size: -; cdr3_aa: CASSPTGYYEQYF; cdr3_nt: TGTGCCAGCAGCCCGACAGGGTACTACGAGCAGTACTTC
d_call: -; v_call: TRBV19; j_call: TRBJ2-1; cdr3_length: 14; clone_size: once; cdr3_aa: CASTGGARNNEQFF; cdr3_nt: TGTGCCAGTACGGGGGGCGCGAGAAACAATGAGCAGTTCTTC
d_call: -; v_call: TRBV15; j_call: TRBJ2-1; cdr3_length: 14; clone_size: -; cdr3_aa: CATSREASRHEQFF; cdr3_nt: TGTGCCACCAGCAGAGAGGCTAGTCGGCATGAGCAGTTCTTC
d_call: -; v_call: TRBV28; j_call: TRBJ1-2; cdr3_length: 13; clone_size: -; cdr3_aa: CASSIEGSDGYTF; cdr3_nt: TGTGCCAGCAGTATTGAGGGGTCGGATGGCTACACCTTC
d_call: -; v_call: TRBV4-2; j_call: TRBJ1-2; cdr3_length: 15; clone_size: -; cdr3_aa: CASSQEGQGNYGYTF; cdr3_nt: TGTGCCAGCAGCCAAGAGGGGCAGGGTAACTATGGCTACACCTTC
d_call: TRBD1; v_call: TRBV7-2; j_call: TRBJ1-2; cdr3_length: 14; clone_size: once; cdr3_aa: CASSLTRGRDGYTF; cdr3_nt: TGTGCCAGCAGCCTAACCAGGGGGCGGGATGGCTACACCTTC
d_call: -; v_call: TRBV5-1; j_call: TRBJ1-1; cdr3_length: 13; clone_size: -; cdr3_aa: CASRVQGNTEAFF; cdr3_nt: TGCGCCAGCAGAGTTCAGGGGAACACTGAAGCTTTCTTT
d_call: -; v_call: TRBV10-3; j_call: TRBJ1-2; cdr3_length: 15; clone_size: -; cdr3_aa: CAISDLQGSNYGYTF; cdr3_nt: TGTGCCATCAGTGACCTACAGGGATCTAACTATGGCTACACCTTC
d_call: TRBD1; v_call: TRBV27; j_call: TRBJ2-1; cdr3_length: 13; clone_size: -; cdr3_aa: CASNPDRGYEQFF; cdr3_nt: TGTGCCAGCAACCCCGACAGGGGCTATGAGCAGTTCTTC
d_call: -; v_call: TRBV19; j_call: TRBJ1-1; cdr3_length: 12; clone_size: few; cdr3_aa: CASIGGRTEAFF; cdr3_nt: TGTGCCAGTATAGGGGGGAGGACTGAAGCTTTCTTT
d_call: TRBD1; v_call: TRBV6-5; j_call: TRBJ2-7; cdr3_length: 14; clone_size: -; cdr3_aa: CASTGTGSSYEQYF; cdr3_nt: TGTGCCAGCACCGGGACAGGGAGCTCCTACGAGCAGTACTTC
d_call: -; v_call: TRBV7-2; j_call: TRBJ1-1; cdr3_length: 15; clone_size: -; cdr3_aa: CASSRPPGERAEAFF; cdr3_nt: TGTGCCAGCAGCCGCCCTCCGGGAGAGAGGGCTGAAGCTTTCTTT
d_call: TRBD2; v_call: TRBV5-1; j_call: TRBJ2-3; cdr3_length: 15; clone_size: -; cdr3_aa: CASSQTSGGRDTQYF; cdr3_nt: TGCGCCAGCAGCCAAACTAGCGGGGGGAGAGATACGCAGTATTTT
d_call: -; v_call: TRBV7-3; j_call: TRBJ1-1; cdr3_length: 13; clone_size: -; cdr3_aa: CASSLGRGSEAFF; cdr3_nt: TGTGCCAGCAGCTTAGGTAGAGGGTCTGAAGCTTTCTTT
d_call: -; v_call: TRBV6-5; j_call: TRBJ1-2; cdr3_length: 14; clone_size: -; cdr3_aa: CASRELGVGYGYTF; cdr3_nt: TGTGCCAGCAGAGAACTGGGGGTTGGGTATGGCTACACCTTC
d_call: -; v_call: TRBV20-1; j_call: TRBJ2-7; cdr3_length: 11; clone_size: -; cdr3_aa: CSVPRTGEQYF; cdr3_nt: TGCAGTGTTCCTAGAACAGGAGAGCAGTACTTC
d_call: -; v_call: TRBV10-2; j_call: TRBJ1-1; cdr3_length: 12; clone_size: -; cdr3_aa: CASSVGVQDAFF; cdr3_nt: TGCGCCAGCAGTGTGGGGGTACAGGATGCTTTCTTT
d_call: TRBD1; v_call: TRBV11-2; j_call: TRBJ1-1; cdr3_length: 19; clone_size: -; cdr3_aa: CASSRGSQGARDVNTEAFF; cdr3_nt: TGTGCCAGCAGCCGCGGATCACAGGGGGCACGCGATGTGAACACTGAAGCTTTCTTT
d_call: TRBD1; v_call: TRBV6-6; j_call: TRBJ2-7; cdr3_length: 15; clone_size: -; cdr3_aa: CASSYGTGDGYEQYF; cdr3_nt: TGTGCCAGCAGTTACGGGACAGGGGACGGGTACGAGCAGTACTTC
d_call: -; v_call: TRBV6-5; j_call: TRBJ2-7; cdr3_length: 13; clone_size: -; cdr3_aa: CASSRTEDYEQYF; cdr3_nt: TGTGCCAGCAGTAGGACAGAGGACTACGAGCAGTACTTC
d_call: -; v_call: TRBV7-2; j_call: TRBJ2-3; cdr3_length: 14; clone_size: -; cdr3_aa: CASSPTGTTDTQYF; cdr3_nt: TGTGCCAGCAGCCCTACTGGGACAACAGATACGCAGTATTTT
d_call: TRBD1; v_call: TRBV7-9; j_call: TRBJ2-3; cdr3_length: 14; clone_size: -; cdr3_aa: CASSLGTGPDTQYF; cdr3_nt: TGTGCCAGCAGCTTGGGGACAGGGCCAGATACGCAGTATTTT
d_call: -; v_call: TRBV5-1; j_call: TRBJ1-1; cdr3_length: 14; clone_size: -; cdr3_aa: CASSLDGLNTEAFF; cdr3_nt: TGCGCCAGCAGCTTGGACGGCTTGAACACTGAAGCTTTCTTT
d_call: -; v_call: TRBV5-5; j_call: TRBJ2-5; cdr3_length: 12; clone_size: -; cdr3_aa: CASSWTQETQYF; cdr3_nt: TGTGCCAGCAGCTGGACCCAAGAGACCCAGTACTTC
d_call: -; v_call: TRBV9; j_call: TRBJ2-1; cdr3_length: 13; clone_size: once; cdr3_aa: CASSVDGYNEQFF; cdr3_nt: TGTGCCAGCAGCGTTGACGGTTACAATGAGCAGTTCTTC
d_call: -; v_call: TRBV19; j_call: TRBJ1-5; cdr3_length: 15; clone_size: -; cdr3_aa: CASRRDNHSNQPQHF; cdr3_nt: TGTGCCAGTAGGCGGGACAACCATAGCAATCAGCCCCAGCATTTT
d_call: TRBD2; v_call: TRBV4-1; j_call: TRBJ2-7; cdr3_length: 17; clone_size: -; cdr3_aa: CASSQEGRGGGSYEQYF; cdr3_nt: TGCGCCAGCAGCCAAGAAGGACGCGGGGGGGGCTCCTACGAGCAGTACTTC
d_call: TRBD1; v_call: TRBV9; j_call: TRBJ2-1; cdr3_length: 15; clone_size: -; cdr3_aa: CASSDRGHKENEQFF; cdr3_nt: TGTGCCAGCAGCGATAGGGGGCACAAAGAAAATGAGCAGTTCTTC
d_call: TRBD1; v_call: TRBV19; j_call: TRBJ2-7; cdr3_length: 15; clone_size: once; cdr3_aa: CASRATGTGSYEQYF; cdr3_nt: TGTGCCAGTAGAGCTACCGGGACAGGATCCTACGAGCAGTACTTC
d_call: TRBD2; v_call: TRBV19; j_call: TRBJ2-5; cdr3_length: 15; clone_size: -; cdr3_aa: CASSIGRGGLETQYF; cdr3_nt: TGTGCCAGTAGTATAGGGCGGGGGGGCTTGGAGACCCAGTACTTC
d_call: -; v_call: TRBV28; j_call: TRBJ1-6; cdr3_length: 14; clone_size: -; cdr3_aa: CASSLSYVNSPLHF; cdr3_nt: TGTGCCAGCAGTTTAAGTTATGTTAATTCACCCCTCCACTTT
d_call: -; v_call: TRBV28; j_call: TRBJ2-7; cdr3_length: 10; clone_size: once; cdr3_aa: CASGRGEQYF; cdr3_nt: TGTGCCAGTGGCAGAGGAGAGCAGTACTTC
d_call: -; v_call: TRBV6-1; j_call: TRBJ2-5; cdr3_length: 12; clone_size: -; cdr3_aa: CASSLGPETQYF; cdr3_nt: TGTGCCAGCAGTCTCGGGCCGGAGACCCAGTACTTC
d_call: -; v_call: TRBV6-1; j_call: TRBJ1-1; cdr3_length: 13; clone_size: -; cdr3_aa: CASSEALRAEAFF; cdr3_nt: TGTGCCAGCAGTGAAGCGTTGAGGGCTGAAGCTTTCTTT
d_call: -; v_call: TRBV7-9; j_call: TRBJ2-5; cdr3_length: 14; clone_size: -; cdr3_aa: CASGRTGGKETQYF; cdr3_nt: TGTGCCAGCGGTCGGACTGGGGGGAAGGAGACCCAGTACTTC
d_call: -; v_call: TRBV30; j_call: TRBJ1-3; cdr3_length: 17; clone_size: -; cdr3_aa: CAWIDPRVGRSGNTIYF; cdr3_nt: TGTGCCTGGATCGACCCCCGGGTAGGGCGCTCCGGAAACACCATATATTTT
d_call: -; v_call: TRBV14; j_call: TRBJ2-1; cdr3_length: 16; clone_size: -; cdr3_aa: CASSLPTGSSYNEQFF; cdr3_nt: TGTGCCAGCAGCCTTCCAACGGGCAGCTCCTACAATGAGCAGTTCTTC
d_call: -; v_call: TRBV28; j_call: TRBJ1-3; cdr3_length: 14; clone_size: -; cdr3_aa: CASSLPRVGNTIYF; cdr3_nt: TGTGCCAGCAGCCTCCCTCGGGTTGGAAACACCATATATTTT
d_call: -; v_call: TRBV9; j_call: TRBJ1-1; cdr3_length: 13; clone_size: once; cdr3_aa: CASSVSLNTEAFF; cdr3_nt: TGTGCCAGCAGCGTTTCGCTGAACACTGAAGCTTTCTTT
d_call: -; v_call: TRBV28; j_call: TRBJ2-7; cdr3_length: 14; clone_size: -; cdr3_aa: CASSRLQGGHEQYF; cdr3_nt: TGTGCCAGCAGTCGTCTTCAGGGCGGCCACGAGCAGTACTTC
d_call: TRBD2; v_call: TRBV19; j_call: TRBJ2-3; cdr3_length: 17; clone_size: -; cdr3_aa: CASSSRTSGVSTDTQYF; cdr3_nt: TGTGCCAGTAGTAGCCGGACTAGCGGAGTGAGCACAGATACGCAGTATTTT
d_call: -; v_call: TRBV7-9; j_call: TRBJ2-3; cdr3_length: 15; clone_size: -; cdr3_aa: CASSSTGTSTDTQYF; cdr3_nt: TGTGCCAGCAGCTCTACCGGGACTAGCACAGATACGCAGTATTTT
d_call: -; v_call: TRBV5-4; j_call: TRBJ2-3; cdr3_length: 12; clone_size: once; cdr3_aa: CASSRDTDTQYF; cdr3_nt: TGTGCCAGCAGTAGGGATACAGATACGCAGTATTTT
d_call: -; v_call: TRBV5-1; j_call: TRBJ1-1; cdr3_length: 12; clone_size: -; cdr3_aa: CASSSTGSEAFF; cdr3_nt: TGCGCCAGCAGCTCTACAGGGTCTGAAGCTTTCTTT
d_call: TRBD1; v_call: TRBV30; j_call: TRBJ2-7; cdr3_length: 13; clone_size: -; cdr3_aa: CAWSPGQVAEQYF; cdr3_nt: TGTGCCTGGAGTCCAGGACAGGTTGCCGAGCAGTACTTC
d_call: -; v_call: TRBV29-1; j_call: TRBJ1-2; cdr3_length: 11; clone_size: -; cdr3_aa: CSAAGVLGYTF; cdr3_nt: TGCAGCGCTGCGGGGGTGTTGGGCTACACCTTC
d_call: -; v_call: TRBV10-1; j_call: TRBJ1-1; cdr3_length: 16; clone_size: -; cdr3_aa: CASSESGREIGTEAFF; cdr3_nt: TGCGCCAGCAGTGAGTCCGGGCGGGAAATTGGGACTGAAGCTTTCTTT
d_call: -; v_call: TRBV9; j_call: TRBJ1-1; cdr3_length: 15; clone_size: -; cdr3_aa: CASSLLGGGNTEAFF; cdr3_nt: TGTGCCAGCAGCCTCCTCGGTGGGGGGAACACTGAAGCTTTCTTT
d_call: -; v_call: TRBV28; j_call: TRBJ1-4; cdr3_length: 16; clone_size: once; cdr3_aa: CASSLEDRLVGEKLFF; cdr3_nt: TGTGCCAGCAGTTTAGAGGATAGGTTAGTCGGTGAAAAACTGTTTTTT
d_call: -; v_call: TRBV7-6; j_call: TRBJ2-7; cdr3_length: 13; clone_size: few; cdr3_aa: CASSLAERGEQYF; cdr3_nt: TGTGCCAGCAGCTTAGCTGAGAGGGGCGAGCAGTACTTC
d_call: -; v_call: TRBV10-1; j_call: TRBJ2-5; cdr3_length: 14; clone_size: once; cdr3_aa: CASSDLGQQETQYF; cdr3_nt: TGCGCCAGCAGTGACCTAGGACAGCAAGAGACCCAGTACTTC